The clone carrying this TCR beta chain was seen a few times. Its antigen is not identified. This sample's time point: patch test 1, 2 weeks after DPC sensitization. As to treatment: therapeutic diphenylcyclopropenone sensitization with weekly scalp DPC. This sample is drawn from a study of human T cells and chemical hapten exposure. Across the whole study: Patients' scalps got diphenylcyclopropenone weekly throughout the roughly 23-week study. The patch tests put 0.01% DPC on the skin of the upper back and were read 6 days later.

Study outcomes and limitations: Controls had significantly fewer large CDR3 similarity clusters than were formed by expanded TCRs.

TCRdb analysed the RACE reads with MiXCR anew, one entry per CDR3 protein. The table records 150,000 to 200,000 distinct CDR3 sequences, more than 12% of them present only once. Deletions cut 9 bases from V and 5 bases from J, with 17 bases between. The CDR3 has 14 amino acids. From germline, CDR1 is SGHVS and CDR2 FQNEAQ. This clonotype was obtained from a woman younger than 45 with alopecia areata. Some clones in this sample may be carry-over from other donors' samples. Sequences were derived from whole blood, sampled in connection with sensitization to the hapten diphenylcyclopropenone (DPC). V is TRBV7-8 and J is TRBJ2-1; D is perhaps TRBD2 (6 bases). CDR3 nucleotide sequence: TGTGCCAGACCTGCGGGAAGAAGCCACAATGAGCAGTTCTTC. Amino acids: CARPAGRSHNEQFF.